This T cell receptor beta chain was retrieved from a study of CD8 T cells in Susac syndrome. This CDR3 region has 15 residues. Trimming cost V 5 bases and J 9 bases, with 25 bases left between them. Germline lookup yields CDR1 DFQATT and CDR2 SNEGSKA (reference sequence). TEMRA cells were FACS-enriched, while CD8+ and CD4+ T cells were negatively isolated. RNA, at roughly 0.45 to 1 ug, was reverse transcribed with random hexamers. Across 54 Vbeta and 13 Jbeta, immunoSEQ multiplex PCR amplified TCR beta CDR3. TCRdb redid the calling of the immunoSEQ multiplex PCR reads with MiXCR, one entry per CDR3 protein. The table lists 150,000 or so distinct CDR3 sequences, about 96% of them singletons.

The chain recombines TRBV20-1 with TRBJ1-2, with a possible D match to TRBD1 (5 bases). Input material: CD4+ T cells from PBMCs. This clonotype was obtained from a human donor with Susac syndrome. The CDR3 region is CSAPSPAGTGESYTF. CDR3 in DNA: TGCAGTGCTCCTTCACCTGCCGGGACGGGGGAAAGCTACACCTTC.